This T cell receptor (beta chain) is from a study of blood T cell repertoires in COVID-19. The overall study: Spain, Italy and the United States supplied samples that represented acute and convalescent COVID-19.

This CDR3 spans 16 amino acids. In germline, CDR1 is KGHSH, CDR2 LQKENI. V was pared by 4 bases and J by 0 bases, with 6 bases of the junction left unmatched. Per the original data handling: The authors estimated nucleated cell counts from reference gene primer amplification. TCRdb's copy holds only in-frame clones and misses some; the assay was immunoSEQ multiplex PCR. The DNA was the basis for D and trimming; V, J and clone size are from that table. This table holds approximately 300,000 clones, about 85% found once. Recruits, aged roughly 18 to 89 years, lived in 24 US areas. Two negative PCRs, clearance, or symptom resolution had been documented for recovered Cohort 3 donors.

The source material was PBMCs or T cells enriched from blood (not recorded which). This clonotype originated in a woman in her thirties who had recovered from COVID-19. This chain uses TRBV18 with TRBJ1-5; 7 bases are shared with TRBD1. CDR3 residues: CASSLGTAHSNQPQHF. The DNA for the CDR3 is TGTGCCAGCTCACTCGGGACAGCCCATAGCAATCAGCCCCAGCATTTT.